These 12 T cell receptor beta chains were all obtained from the same sample, sequenced in a study of cytomegalovirus exposure and HLA in healthy donors. 13 Jbeta primers and 60 Vbeta primers were used for the PCR. Profiled with immunoSEQ multiplex PCR; TCRdb holds only in-frame clones, not every one. The table records about 170,000 clones, approximately 79% of them present only once. Sequencing used PBMCs. These receptors were taken from a woman in her 50s in good health and CMV-seropositive.

CDR3 sequence reads: CSERGTEAFF. The CDR3, as DNA: TGCAGTGAAAGAGGTACTGAAGCTTTCTTT. The rearrangement links TRBV20-1 to TRBJ1-1; no firm D call. Between the trimmed V and J ends, which lost 7 bases and 5 bases, there was a span of 8 bases. The CDR3 is 10 residues long. CDR1 is DFQATT and CDR2 is SNEGSKA in the germline V gene (reference sequence).

This clone was seen only once. The chain employs TRBV10-3 and TRBJ2-1, with D maybe TRBD1 (6 bases). Trimming cost V 2 bases and J 12 bases, with 23 bases left between them. CDR1 is ENHRY and CDR2 is SYGVKD in the germline V gene. The CDR3 extends over 16 amino acids. CDR3 nucleotides: TGTGCCATCAGTGAGAGAGAGACAGGAATCTCCATCGGGCAGTTCTTC. Translated: CAISERETGISIGQFF.

The chain links TRBV7-2 to TRBJ1-2, with 8 bases that match TRBD1. Germline trimming cut 5 bases from V and 8 bases from J; bases unmatched to any gene: 16. This CDR3 comprises 16 residues. From germline, CDR1 is SGHTA and CDR2 FQGNSA. The CDR3 bases are TGTGCCAGCAGCCCACAGTCCCAGGGGGCGAATAGGGGCTACACCTTC. This codes for CASSPQSQGANRGYTF.

V usage is TRBV2 and J usage is TRBJ1-6, with unresolved D. V was shortened by 6 bases and J by 3 bases, with 9 bases between the two germline ends. Germline V CDR1 and CDR2: SNHLY, FYNNEI. The CDR3 has 14 amino acids. The CDR3 region has the DNA TGTGCCAGCAGGCCAGCGGTCTATAATTCACCCCTCCACTTT. Its protein product is CASRPAVYNSPLHF.

The J gene is TRBJ2-1, the V gene TRBV7-8, with 8 bases matching TRBD2. The trim removed 2 bases at V and 4 bases at J, leaving 7 bases unmatched. Germline loops: CDR1 SGHVS, CDR2 FQNEAQ. This CDR3 has 16 residues. The CDR3 protein is CASSLRAGGFYNEQFF. CDR3 sequence (DNA): TGTGCCAGCAGCTTAAGGGCGGGGGGCTTTTACAATGAGCAGTTCTTC.

The chain recombines TRBV5-6 with TRBJ1-1; D gene ambiguous. This CDR3 has 12 residues. The germline gives CDR1 SGHDT, CDR2 YYEEEE. V lost 2 bases, J lost 11 bases, and 13 bases lay in between. In DNA form, the CDR3 reads TGTGCCAGCAGCTTCAGAGGGAGGGTTGCTTTCTTT. It codes for CASSFRGRVAFF.

The chain couples TRBV7-2 to TRBJ1-1, with a possible D match to TRBD1 (5 bases). The CDR3 consists of 14 residues. From germline, CDR1 is SGHTA and CDR2 FQGNSA. V was shortened by 5 bases and J by 1 base, with 11 bases between the two germline ends. In DNA form, the CDR3 reads TGTGCCAGCAGCAGACAGAGAGAGAACACTGAAGCTTTCTTT. Protein sequence: CASSRQRENTEAFF.

This sequence joins TRBV6-1 and TRBJ2-7; D perhaps matches TRBD2 (6 bases). The ends were cut back, 2 bases at V and 6 bases at J, with 14 bases in the middle. This CDR3 is built from 14 residues. Per germline, CDR1 MNHNS and CDR2 SASEGT. The CDR3 nucleotides are TGTGCCAGCAGTGAACTGTGGCGGGAAGCCGAGCAGTACTTC. Amino acids: CASSELWREAEQYF.

The chain employs TRBV18 and TRBJ1-5, with TRBD1 as a possible D gene (5 bases). Trimming left V 5 bases short and J 0 bases short, with 14 bases between. The CDR3 totals 16 residues. The germline V gene has CDR1 KGHSH and CDR2 LQKENI. CDR3 residues: CASSSSGGYSNQPQHF. The CDR3 DNA reads TGTGCCAGCTCATCTTCGGGGGGATATAGCAATCAGCCCCAGCATTTT.

The chain combines TRBV4-2 with TRBJ1-2, with 8 bases aligning to TRBD1. Germline V gives CDR1 LGHNA, CDR2 YNFKEQ. V lost 0 bases, J lost 5 bases, and 2 bases stayed unmatched. This CDR3 has 14 amino acids. CDR3 residues: CASSQETGDYGYTF. CDR3 sequence (DNA): TGTGCCAGCAGCCAAGAGACAGGGGATTATGGCTACACCTTC.

This clone was detected once. The chain is built from TRBV7-9 and TRBJ2-3, with unresolved D. V shed 1 base and J shed 0 bases, with 5 bases lying between them. CDR1 SEHNR and CDR2 FQNEAQ come from the germline V gene (reference sequence). This CDR3 is built from 14 residues. CDR3 amino acids: CASSLGASTDTQYF. The CDR3 DNA sequence: TGTGCCAGCAGCTTAGGGGCGAGCACAGATACGCAGTATTTT.

Comments on this clone: The identical CDR3 is also encoded by other nucleotide sequences in the sample. The chain couples TRBV11-2 to TRBJ2-7; D ambiguous. V gave up 7 bases and J gave up 3 bases, with 13 bases separating them. CDR1 and CDR2 from the germline V gene are SGHAT and FQNNGV. The length of the CDR3 is 13 residues. The CDR3 loop is CASIQDLGYEQYF. CDR3 sequence (DNA): TGTGCCAGCATCCAAGACTTGGGCTACGAGCAGTACTTC.